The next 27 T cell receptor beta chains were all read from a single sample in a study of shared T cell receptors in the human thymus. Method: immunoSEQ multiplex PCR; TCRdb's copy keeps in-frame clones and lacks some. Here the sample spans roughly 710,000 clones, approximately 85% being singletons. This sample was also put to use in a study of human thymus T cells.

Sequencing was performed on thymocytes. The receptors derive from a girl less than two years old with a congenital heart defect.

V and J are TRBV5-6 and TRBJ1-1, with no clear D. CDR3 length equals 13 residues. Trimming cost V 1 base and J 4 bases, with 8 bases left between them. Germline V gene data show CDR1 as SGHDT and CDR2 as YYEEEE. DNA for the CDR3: TGTGCCAGCAGCTTGTATCCGGGCACTGAAGCTTTCTTT. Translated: CASSLYPGTEAFF.

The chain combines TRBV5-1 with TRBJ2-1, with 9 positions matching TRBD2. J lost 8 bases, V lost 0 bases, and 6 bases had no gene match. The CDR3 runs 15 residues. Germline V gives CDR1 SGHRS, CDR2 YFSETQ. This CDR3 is CASSLVGGGAYEQFF. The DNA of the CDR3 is TGCGCCAGCAGCTTGGTAGGCGGGGGGGCCTATGAGCAGTTCTTC.

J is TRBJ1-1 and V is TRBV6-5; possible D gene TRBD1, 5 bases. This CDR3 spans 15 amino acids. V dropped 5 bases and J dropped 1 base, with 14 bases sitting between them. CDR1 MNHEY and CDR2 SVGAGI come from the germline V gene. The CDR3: CASSHPQAANTEAFF. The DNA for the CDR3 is TGTGCCAGCAGTCATCCACAGGCGGCGAACACTGAAGCTTTCTTT.

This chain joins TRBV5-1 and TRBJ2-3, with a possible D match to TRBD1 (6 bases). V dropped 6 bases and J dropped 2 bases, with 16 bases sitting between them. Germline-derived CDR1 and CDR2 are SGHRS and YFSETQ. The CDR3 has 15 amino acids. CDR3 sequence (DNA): TGCGCCAGCAAGGAGTTGGACAGAATCACAGATACGCAGTATTTT. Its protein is CASKELDRITDTQYF.

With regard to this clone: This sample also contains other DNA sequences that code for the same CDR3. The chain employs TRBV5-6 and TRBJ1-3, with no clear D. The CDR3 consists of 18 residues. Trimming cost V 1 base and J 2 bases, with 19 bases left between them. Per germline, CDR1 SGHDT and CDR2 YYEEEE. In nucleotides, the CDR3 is TGTGCCAGCAGCTTGACACCTCGTATTCATGAGGCTGGAAACACCATATATTTT. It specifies CASSLTPRIHEAGNTIYF.

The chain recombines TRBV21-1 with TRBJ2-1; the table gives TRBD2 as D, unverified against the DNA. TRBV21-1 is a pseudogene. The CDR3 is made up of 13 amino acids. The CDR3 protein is CASSKVGQREQFF. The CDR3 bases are TGTGCCAGCAGCAAAGTCGGTCAGCGTGAGCAGTTCTTC.

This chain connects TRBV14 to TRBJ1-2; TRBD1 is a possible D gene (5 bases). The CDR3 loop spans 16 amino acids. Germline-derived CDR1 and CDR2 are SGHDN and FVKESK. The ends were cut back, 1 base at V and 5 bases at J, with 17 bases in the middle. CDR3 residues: CASSQGERGGLYGYTF. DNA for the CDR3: TGTGCCAGCAGCCAAGGGGAAAGGGGTGGCTTGTATGGCTACACCTTC.

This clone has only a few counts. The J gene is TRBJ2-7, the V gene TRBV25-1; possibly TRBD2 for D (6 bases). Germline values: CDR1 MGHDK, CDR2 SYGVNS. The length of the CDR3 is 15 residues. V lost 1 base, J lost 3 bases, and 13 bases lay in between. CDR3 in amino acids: CASSESVGGGYEQYF. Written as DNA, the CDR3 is TGTGCCAGCAGTGAATCGGTTGGGGGAGGCTACGAGCAGTACTTC.

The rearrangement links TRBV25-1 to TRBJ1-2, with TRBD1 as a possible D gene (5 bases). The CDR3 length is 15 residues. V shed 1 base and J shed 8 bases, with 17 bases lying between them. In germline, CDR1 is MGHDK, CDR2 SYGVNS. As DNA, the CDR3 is TGTGCCAGCAGTGAATCGGGCGACAGAGCCATCGGCTACACCTTC. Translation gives CASSESGDRAIGYTF.

The CDR3 spells CASSVGATGNTIYF. The CDR3 DNA reads TGTGCCAGCAGCGTAGGTGCGACTGGAAACACCATATATTTT. The rearrangement joins TRBV9 to TRBJ1-3, with unresolved D. The ends were cut back, 0 bases at V and 2 bases at J, with 6 bases in the middle. Germline V gene sequence: CDR1 SGDLS, CDR2 YYNGEE. The CDR3 sequence is 14 residues long. Together with reference TRBV9 and TRBJ1-3, the CDR3 gives the full variable domain: DSGVTQTPKHLITATGQRVTLRCSPRSGDLSVYWYQQSLDQGLQFLIQYYNGEERAKGNILERFSAQQFPDLHSELNLSSLELGDSALYFCASSVGATGNTIYFGEGSWLTVV.

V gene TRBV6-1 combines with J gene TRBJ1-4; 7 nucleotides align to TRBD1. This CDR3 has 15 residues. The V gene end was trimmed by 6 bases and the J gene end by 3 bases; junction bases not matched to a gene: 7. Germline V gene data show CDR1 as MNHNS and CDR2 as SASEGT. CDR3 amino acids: CASRMNRGSNEKLFF. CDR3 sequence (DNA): TGTGCCAGCAGAATGAACAGGGGTTCTAATGAAAAACTGTTTTTT.

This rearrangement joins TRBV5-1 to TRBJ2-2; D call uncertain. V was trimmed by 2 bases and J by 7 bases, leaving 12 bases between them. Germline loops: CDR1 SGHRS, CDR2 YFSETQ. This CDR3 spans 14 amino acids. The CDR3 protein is CASSFTSRGGELFF. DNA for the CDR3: TGCGCCAGCAGCTTTACCTCGCGAGGCGGGGAGCTGTTTTTT.

CDR3 protein: CATSSRAAGSTDTQYF. CDR3 coding DNA: TGTGCCACCAGCAGTAGGGCGGCGGGTAGCACAGATACGCAGTATTTT. The V gene is TRBV15, the J gene TRBJ2-3, with D perhaps TRBD2 (5 bases). This CDR3 comprises 16 residues. Germline values: CDR1 LNHNV, CDR2 YYDKDF (reference sequence). Trimming stripped 3 bases from V and 0 bases from J, with 13 bases between. Complete variable domain (other parts from reference TRBV15 and TRBJ2-3): DAMVIQNPRYQVTQFGKPVTLSCSQTLNHNVMYWYQQKSSQAPKLLFHYYDKDFNNEADTPDNFQSRRPNTSFCFLDIRSPGLGDTAMYLCATSSRAAGSTDTQYFGPGTRLTVL.

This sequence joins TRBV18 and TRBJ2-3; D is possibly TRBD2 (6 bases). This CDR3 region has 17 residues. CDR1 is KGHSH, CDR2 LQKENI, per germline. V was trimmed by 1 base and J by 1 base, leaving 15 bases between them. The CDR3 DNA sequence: TGTGCCAGCTCACCACGGACCGACGCGGGGCGCACAGATACGCAGTATTTT. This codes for CASSPRTDAGRTDTQYF.

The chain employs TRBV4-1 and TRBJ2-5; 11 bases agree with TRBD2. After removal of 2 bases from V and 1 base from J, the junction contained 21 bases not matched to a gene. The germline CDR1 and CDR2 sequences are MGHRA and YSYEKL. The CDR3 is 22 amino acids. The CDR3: CASSQILFLASGGRKAQETQYF. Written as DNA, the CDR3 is TGCGCCAGCAGCCAAATCCTTTTCCTAGCTAGCGGGGGGCGAAAAGCCCAAGAGACCCAGTACTTC.

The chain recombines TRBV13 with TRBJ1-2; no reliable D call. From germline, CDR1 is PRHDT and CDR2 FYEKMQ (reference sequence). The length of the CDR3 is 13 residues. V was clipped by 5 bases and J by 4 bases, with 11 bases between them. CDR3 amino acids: CASSPPSVYGYTF. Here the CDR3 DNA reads TGTGCCAGCAGCCCTCCCTCGGTCTATGGCTACACCTTC.

CDR3 nucleotides: TGTGCCAGCAGCCAACAACCCCCAGGGTTGTACTATGGCTACACCTTC. Translating it yields CASSQQPPGLYYGYTF. This chain connects TRBV16 to TRBJ1-2; D perhaps matches TRBD1 (5 bases). Between the trimmed V and J ends, which lost 2 bases and 3 bases, there was a span of 16 bases. Germline V CDR1 and CDR2: KGHSY, FQNENV. The CDR3 has 16 residues.

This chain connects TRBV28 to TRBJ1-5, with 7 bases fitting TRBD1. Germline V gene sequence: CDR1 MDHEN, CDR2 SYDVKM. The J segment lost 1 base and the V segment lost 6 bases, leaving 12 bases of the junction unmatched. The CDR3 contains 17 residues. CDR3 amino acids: CASSPTGRAISNQPQHF. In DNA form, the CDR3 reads TGTGCCAGCAGCCCGACAGGGAGAGCTATAAGCAATCAGCCCCAGCATTTT.

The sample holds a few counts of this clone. CDR3 in amino acids: CASSIPGQGIYEQYF. The CDR3, as DNA: TGTGCCAGCAGTATACCGGGACAGGGGATCTACGAGCAGTACTTC. V usage is TRBV27 and J usage is TRBJ2-7; 10 bases line up with TRBD1. Germline-derived CDR1 and CDR2 are MNHEY and SMNVEV (reference sequence). The CDR3 totals 15 residues. The junction had 7 bases not matched to a gene; V was cut back by 5 bases and J by 3 bases.

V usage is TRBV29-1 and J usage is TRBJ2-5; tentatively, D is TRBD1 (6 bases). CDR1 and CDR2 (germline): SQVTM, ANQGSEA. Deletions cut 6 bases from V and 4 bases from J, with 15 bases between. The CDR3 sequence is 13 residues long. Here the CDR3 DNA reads TGCAGCGTCCTACCGACAGGACCAGAGACCCAGTACTTC. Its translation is CSVLPTGPETQYF. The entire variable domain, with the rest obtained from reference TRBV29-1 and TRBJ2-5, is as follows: SAVISQKPSRDICQRGTSLTIQCQVDSQVTMMFWYRQQPGQSLTLIATANQGSEATYESGFVIDKFPISRPNLTFSTLTVSNMSPEDSSIYLCSVLPTGPETQYFGPGTRLLVL.

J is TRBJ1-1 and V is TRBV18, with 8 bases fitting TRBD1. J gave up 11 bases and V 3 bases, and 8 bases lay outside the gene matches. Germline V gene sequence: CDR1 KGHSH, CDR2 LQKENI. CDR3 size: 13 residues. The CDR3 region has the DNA TGTGCCAGCTCACCGATATCGGACAGGGCGGCTTTCTTT. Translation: CASSPISDRAAFF.

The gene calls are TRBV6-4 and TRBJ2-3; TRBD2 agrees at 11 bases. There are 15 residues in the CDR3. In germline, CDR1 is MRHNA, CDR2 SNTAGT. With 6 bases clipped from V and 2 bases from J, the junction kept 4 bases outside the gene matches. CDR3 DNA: TGTGCCAGCAGCCCGACTAGCGGGGACACAGATACGCAGTATTTT. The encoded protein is CASSPTSGDTDTQYF.

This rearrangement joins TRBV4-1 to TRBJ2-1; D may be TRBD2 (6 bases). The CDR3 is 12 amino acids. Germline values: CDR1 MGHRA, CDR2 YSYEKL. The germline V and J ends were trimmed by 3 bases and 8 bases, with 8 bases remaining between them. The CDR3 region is CASSQPGDEQFF. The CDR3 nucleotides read TGCGCCAGCAGCCAGCCGGGGGATGAGCAGTTCTTC.

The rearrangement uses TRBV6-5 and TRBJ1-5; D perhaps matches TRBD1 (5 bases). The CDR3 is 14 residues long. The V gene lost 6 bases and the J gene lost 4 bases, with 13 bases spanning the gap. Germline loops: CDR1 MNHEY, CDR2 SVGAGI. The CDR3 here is CASRRIQGNQPQHF. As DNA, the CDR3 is TGTGCCAGCAGGAGAATCCAGGGAAATCAGCCCCAGCATTTT.

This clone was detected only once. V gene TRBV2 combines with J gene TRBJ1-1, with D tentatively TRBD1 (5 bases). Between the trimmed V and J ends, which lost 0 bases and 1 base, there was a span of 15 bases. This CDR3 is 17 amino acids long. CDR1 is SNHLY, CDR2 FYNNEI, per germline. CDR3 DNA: TGTGCCAGCAGTGAAGCGCTTGGGGGGACGGAGAACACTGAAGCTTTCTTT. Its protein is CASSEALGGTENTEAFF.

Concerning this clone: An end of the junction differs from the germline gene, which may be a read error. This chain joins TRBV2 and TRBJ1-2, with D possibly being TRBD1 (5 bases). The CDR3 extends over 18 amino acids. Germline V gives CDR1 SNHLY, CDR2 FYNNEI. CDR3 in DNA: TGTGCCAGCAGTCAAGCCCCCCCGTCCAGGGCGTATTACTATGGCTACACCTTC. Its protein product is CASSQAPPSRAYYYGYTF.

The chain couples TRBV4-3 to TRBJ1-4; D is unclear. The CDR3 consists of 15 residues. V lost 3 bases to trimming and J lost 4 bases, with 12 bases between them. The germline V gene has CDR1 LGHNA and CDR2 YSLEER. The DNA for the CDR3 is TGCGCCAGCAGCCAGGTTGGCTCTTTTAATGAAAAACTGTTTTTT. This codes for CASSQVGSFNEKLFF.